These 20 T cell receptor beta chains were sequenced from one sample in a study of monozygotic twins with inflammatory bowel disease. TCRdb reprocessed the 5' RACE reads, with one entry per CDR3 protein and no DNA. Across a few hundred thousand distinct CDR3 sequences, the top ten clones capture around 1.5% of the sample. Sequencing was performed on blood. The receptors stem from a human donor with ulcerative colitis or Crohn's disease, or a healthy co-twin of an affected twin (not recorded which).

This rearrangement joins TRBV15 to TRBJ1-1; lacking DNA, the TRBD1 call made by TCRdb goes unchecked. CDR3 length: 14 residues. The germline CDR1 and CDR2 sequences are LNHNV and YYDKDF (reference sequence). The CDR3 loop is CATSTPRVNTEAFF. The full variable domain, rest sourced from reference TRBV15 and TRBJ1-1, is DAMVIQNPRYQVTQFGKPVTLSCSQTLNHNVMYWYQQKSSQAPKLLFHYYDKDFNNEADTPDNFQSRRPNTSFCFLDIRSPGLGDTAMYLCATSTPRVNTEAFFGQGTRLTVV.

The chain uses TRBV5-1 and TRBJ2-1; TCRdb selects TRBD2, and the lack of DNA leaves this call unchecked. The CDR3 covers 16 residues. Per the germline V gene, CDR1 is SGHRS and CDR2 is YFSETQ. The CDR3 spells CASSIQTSPPRDEQFF.

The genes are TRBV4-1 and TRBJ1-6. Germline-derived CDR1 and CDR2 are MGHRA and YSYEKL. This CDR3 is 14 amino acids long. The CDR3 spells CASTSTAKRSPLHF.

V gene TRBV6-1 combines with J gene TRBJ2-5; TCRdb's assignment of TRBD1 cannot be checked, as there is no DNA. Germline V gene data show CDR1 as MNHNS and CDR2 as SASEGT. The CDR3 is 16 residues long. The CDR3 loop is CASSGDLRGNQETQYF.

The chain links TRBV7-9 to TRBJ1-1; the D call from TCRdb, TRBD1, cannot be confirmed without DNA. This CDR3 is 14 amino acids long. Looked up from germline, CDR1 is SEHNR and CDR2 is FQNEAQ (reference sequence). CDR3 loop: CASSLNQGTDEAFF.

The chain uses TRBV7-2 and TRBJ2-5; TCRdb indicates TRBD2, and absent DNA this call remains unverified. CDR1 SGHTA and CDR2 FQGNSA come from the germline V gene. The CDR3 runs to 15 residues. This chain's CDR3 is CASSSEGSQGETQYF.

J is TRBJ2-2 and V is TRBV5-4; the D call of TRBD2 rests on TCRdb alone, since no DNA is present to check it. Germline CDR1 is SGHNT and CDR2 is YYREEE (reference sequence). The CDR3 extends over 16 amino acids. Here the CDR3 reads CASSSPAGGQVGELFF.

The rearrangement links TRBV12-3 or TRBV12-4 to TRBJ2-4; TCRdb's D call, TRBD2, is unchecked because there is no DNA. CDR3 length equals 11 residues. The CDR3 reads CASSLTVLQYF.

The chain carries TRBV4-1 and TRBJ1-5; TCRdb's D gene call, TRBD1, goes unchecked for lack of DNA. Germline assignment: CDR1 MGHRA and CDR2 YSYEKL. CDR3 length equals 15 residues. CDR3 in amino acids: CASSHSGTGGEPQHF.

CDR3 amino acids: CSARGRQRSYEQYF. The chain couples TRBV20-1 to TRBJ2-7; TCRdb outputs TRBD1, but without DNA this stays unchecked. The CDR3 totals 14 residues. The germline gives CDR1 DFQATT, CDR2 SNEGSKA (reference sequence).

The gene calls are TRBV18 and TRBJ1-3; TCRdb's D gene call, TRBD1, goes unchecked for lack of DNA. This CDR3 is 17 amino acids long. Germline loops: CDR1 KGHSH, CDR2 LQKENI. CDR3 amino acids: CASSPSAGQSSGNTIYF.

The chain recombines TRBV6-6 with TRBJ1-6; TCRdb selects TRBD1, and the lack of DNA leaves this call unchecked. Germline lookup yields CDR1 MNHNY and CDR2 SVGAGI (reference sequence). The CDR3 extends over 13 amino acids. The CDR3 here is CASHTGVGSPLHF.

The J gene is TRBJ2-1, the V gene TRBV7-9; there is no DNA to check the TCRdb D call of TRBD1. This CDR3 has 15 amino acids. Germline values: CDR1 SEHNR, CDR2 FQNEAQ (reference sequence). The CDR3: CASSATGKIPNEQFF. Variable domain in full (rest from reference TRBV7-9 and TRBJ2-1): DTGVSQNPRHKITKRGQNVTFRCDPISEHNRLYWYRQTLGQGPEFLTYFQNEAQLEKSRLLSDRFSAERPKGSFSTLEIQRTEQGDSAMYLCASSATGKIPNEQFFGPGTRLTVL.

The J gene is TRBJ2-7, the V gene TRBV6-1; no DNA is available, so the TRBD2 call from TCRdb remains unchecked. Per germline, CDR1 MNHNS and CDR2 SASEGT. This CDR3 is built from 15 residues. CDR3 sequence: CASRDFGTSYSEQYF.

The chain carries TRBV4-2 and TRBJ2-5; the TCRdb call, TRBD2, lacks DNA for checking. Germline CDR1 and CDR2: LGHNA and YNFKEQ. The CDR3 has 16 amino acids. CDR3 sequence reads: CASSQGGLAVQETQYF.

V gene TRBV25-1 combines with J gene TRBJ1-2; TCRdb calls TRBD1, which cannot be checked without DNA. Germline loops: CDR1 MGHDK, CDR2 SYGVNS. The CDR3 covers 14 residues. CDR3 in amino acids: CASSDLRGAEGYTF.

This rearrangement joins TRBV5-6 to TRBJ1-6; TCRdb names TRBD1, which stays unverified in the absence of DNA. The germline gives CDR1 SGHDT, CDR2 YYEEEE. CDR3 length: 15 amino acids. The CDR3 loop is CASSSGQGAGSPLHF. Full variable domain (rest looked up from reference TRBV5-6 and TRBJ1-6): DAGVTQSPTHLIKTRGQQVTLRCSPKSGHDTVSWYQQALGQGPQFIFQYYEEEERQRGNFPDRFSGHQFPNYSSELNVNALLLGDSALYLCASSSGQGAGSPLHFGNGTRLTVT.

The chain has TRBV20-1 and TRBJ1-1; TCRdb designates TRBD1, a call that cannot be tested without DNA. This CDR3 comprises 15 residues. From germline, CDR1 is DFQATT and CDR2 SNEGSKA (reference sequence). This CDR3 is CSARGIDSLNTEAFF.

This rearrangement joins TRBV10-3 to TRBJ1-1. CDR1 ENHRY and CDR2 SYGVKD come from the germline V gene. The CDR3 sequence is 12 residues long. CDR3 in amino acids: CAISESHTEAFF.

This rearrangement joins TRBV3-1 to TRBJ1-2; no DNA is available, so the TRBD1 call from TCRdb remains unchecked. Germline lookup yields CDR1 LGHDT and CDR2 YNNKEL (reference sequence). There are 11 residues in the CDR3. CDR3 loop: CASSQYDSHTF.